This TCR beta chain was obtained from a study of identical twins. TCRdb re-called the 5' RACE reads through MiXCR, storing one row per CDR3 protein. Of 690,000 or so distinct CDR3 sequences listed, roughly 6.2% are singletons. CDR3 length: 13 amino acids. Trimming cost V 1 base and J 12 bases; bases outside gene matches: 12. Per germline, CDR1 DFQATT and CDR2 SNEGSKA (reference sequence). Study-wide results and caveats: Its conclusions, products of cross-sectional statistical analysis, did not come from following the same donors.

At least ten counts were recorded for this clonotype. Its antigen remains unidentified. Sequenced: naive T cells sorted from blood. The sequence derives from a man younger than 30 in good health. The V gene is TRBV20-1, the J gene TRBJ2-7; 7 bases are a match to TRBD2. As DNA, the CDR3 is TGCAGTGCTAGAGTGCGCCGGGGGGATAATCTGTACTTC. Translating it yields CSARVRRGDNLYF.